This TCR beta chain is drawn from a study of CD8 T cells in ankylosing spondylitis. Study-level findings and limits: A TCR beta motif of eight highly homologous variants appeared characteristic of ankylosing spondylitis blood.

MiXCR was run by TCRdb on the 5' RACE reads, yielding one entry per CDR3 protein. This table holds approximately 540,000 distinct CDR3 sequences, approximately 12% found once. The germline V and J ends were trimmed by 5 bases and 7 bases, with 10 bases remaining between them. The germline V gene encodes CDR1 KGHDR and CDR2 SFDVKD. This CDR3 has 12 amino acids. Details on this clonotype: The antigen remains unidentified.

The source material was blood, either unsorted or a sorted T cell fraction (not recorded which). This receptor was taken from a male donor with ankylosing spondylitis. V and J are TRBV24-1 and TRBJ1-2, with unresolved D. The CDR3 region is CATSAPGTGYTF. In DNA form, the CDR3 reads TGTGCCACCAGTGCTCCGGGTACTGGCTACACCTTC.